These 12 T cell receptor beta chains came from one sample sequenced in a study of post-analysis software for immune sequencing data. These receptors have no known antigen. Tagging with unique molecular identifiers was a feature of the TCR beta cDNA libraries. One entry per CDR3 protein results from TCRdb running MiXCR on the PCR reads. The repertoire includes hundreds of thousands of distinct CDR3 sequences, 35% to 40% of them detected once, and 4% to 6% sits in the top ten. General observations from the study: The five TRBV segments detected at higher frequency in patients than in controls included TRBV5-6, TRBV5-1 and TRBV20-1.

Sequencing used blood. These receptors came from a girl aged 5-17 years with multiple sclerosis.

A remark on this clonotype: A much more abundant neighbour one base away suggests this may be a read error. This chain's CDR3 is CSASTQYEQYF. CDR3 DNA sequence: TGCAGTGCTAGTACCCAGTATGAGCAGTACTTC. The chain uses TRBV20-1 and TRBJ2-7; D not resolved. Germline V gene lookup returns CDR1 DFQATT and CDR2 SNEGSKA (reference sequence). The CDR3 length is 11 residues. The ends were cut back, 3 bases at V and 7 bases at J, with 10 bases in the middle.

The table lists this clonotype with many counts. The chain combines TRBV19 with TRBJ2-4; D perhaps matches TRBD1 (7 bases). The V gene lost 5 bases and the J gene lost 1 base, with 12 bases spanning the gap. CDR1 is LNHDA and CDR2 is SQIVND in the germline V gene (reference sequence). CDR3 length: 15 amino acids. The CDR3 spells CASSSTGRAKNIQYF. The CDR3 region has the DNA TGTGCCAGTAGTTCGACAGGGAGGGCCAAAAACATTCAGTACTTC.

This clonotype was observed many times. V is TRBV27 and J is TRBJ1-2, with 7 bases fitting TRBD1. Germline V CDR1 and CDR2: MNHEY, SMNVEV (reference sequence). The CDR3 extends over 15 amino acids. After removal of 4 bases from V and 5 bases from J, the junction contained 10 bases not matched to a gene. In DNA form, the CDR3 reads TGTGCCAGCAGTTGGCCCGACAGGGCAGGGTATGGCTACACCTTC. Protein sequence: CASSWPDRAGYGYTF.

This clonotype was recorded at least ten times. The gene calls are TRBV6-5 and TRBJ1-2, with 8 positions matching TRBD1. This CDR3 has 14 residues. The germline V gene has CDR1 MNHEY and CDR2 SVGAGI. Trimming removed 5 bases from V and 5 bases from J; junction bases left unmatched: 7. The CDR3 DNA reads TGTGCCAGCAGTCGCTCGGACAGGGTGTATGGCTACACCTTC. Translation gives CASSRSDRVYGYTF.

The chain carries TRBV25-1 and TRBJ1-1, with unresolved D. From germline, CDR1 is MGHDK and CDR2 SYGVNS. V lost 1 base and J lost 1, with 19 bases in between. CDR3 size: 18 residues. CDR3 protein: CASSESLFSTRENTEAFF. CDR3 coding DNA: TGTGCCAGCAGTGAATCGCTCTTCTCCACAAGGGAGAACACTGAAGCTTTCTTT.

This clonotype has a handful of counts. The rearrangement links TRBV27 to TRBJ2-3; D gene uncertain. Trimming removed 3 bases at V and 1 base at J, with 17 bases between. The CDR3 contains 17 residues. Germline lookup yields CDR1 MNHEY and CDR2 SMNVEV (reference sequence). Here the CDR3 DNA reads TGTGCCAGCAGTTTGGTGCGCTTAGTGGGCCGCACAGATACGCAGTATTTT. This codes for CASSLVRLVGRTDTQYF.

The chain is built from TRBV7-9 and TRBJ1-1, with no clear D. The CDR3 runs to 16 residues. Trimming pared 5 bases from V and 0 bases from J, leaving 16 bases between. Germline loops: CDR1 SEHNR, CDR2 FQNEAQ (reference sequence). CDR3 in DNA: TGTGCCAGCAGCCCCGCCCGGGTGGGTCTGAACACTGAAGCTTTCTTT. Its translation: CASSPARVGLNTEAFF.

V gene TRBV20-1 combines with J gene TRBJ1-2; D may be TRBD1 (5 bases). Germline loops: CDR1 DFQATT, CDR2 SNEGSKA (reference sequence). V gave up 2 bases and J gave up 8 bases, with 15 bases separating them. The CDR3 loop spans 13 amino acids. The CDR3 nucleotides are TGCAGTGCTAGATGGGAGGGGAGTTGGGGCTACACCTTC. Translated, it gives CSARWEGSWGYTF.

As concerns this clonotype: A much larger clone sits a single nucleotide away, making a read error possible. The V and J genes are TRBV27 and TRBJ2-3; D call uncertain. The CDR3 spans 13 residues. Per germline, CDR1 MNHEY and CDR2 SMNVEV (reference sequence). The CDR3 region is CASSLLPPETQYF. The DNA for the CDR3 is TGTGCCAGCAGTCTCCTCCCCCCAGAGACGCAGTATTTT.

A remark on this clonotype: This may arise from a read error, as a much more abundant clone is one base away. This chain connects TRBV5-6 to TRBJ1-4; D call uncertain. Germline V gives CDR1 SGHDT, CDR2 YYEEEE. The CDR3 is 14 amino acids. The chain's CDR3 is CASSAVRDYENLFF. The CDR3 DNA follows: TGTGCCAGCAGCGCGGTCAGAGACTACGAAAACCTGTTTTTT.

This clonotype was recorded a few times. V is TRBV3-1 and J is TRBJ2-3; 8 bases are a match to TRBD2. V dropped 1 base and J dropped 7; count of bases not matched to a gene: 7. CDR3 length equals 15 residues. Germline V gene sequence: CDR1 LGHDT, CDR2 YNNKEL (reference sequence). In nucleotides, the CDR3 is TGTGCCAGCAGCCAAGGACGGGGGGGCCTCAATACGCAGTATTTT. Translation: CASSQGRGGLNTQYF.

The V and J genes are TRBV12-3 or TRBV12-4 and TRBJ1-2, with TRBD1 as a possible D gene (5 bases). V was shortened by 6 bases and J by 6 bases, with 17 bases between the two germline ends. This CDR3 region has 14 residues. In DNA, the CDR3 is TGTGCCAGCAGCGGGGGTGGATTCAAGGATGGCTACACCTTC. This sequence encodes CASSGGGFKDGYTF.